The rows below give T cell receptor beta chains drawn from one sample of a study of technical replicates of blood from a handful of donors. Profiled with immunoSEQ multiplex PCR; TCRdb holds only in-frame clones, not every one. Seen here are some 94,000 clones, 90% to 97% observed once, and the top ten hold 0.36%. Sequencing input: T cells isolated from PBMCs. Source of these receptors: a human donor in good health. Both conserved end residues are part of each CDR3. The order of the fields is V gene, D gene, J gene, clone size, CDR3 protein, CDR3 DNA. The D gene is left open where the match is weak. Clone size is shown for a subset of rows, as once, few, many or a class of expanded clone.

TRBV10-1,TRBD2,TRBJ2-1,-,CASSRGGGEQFF,TGCGCCAGCAGCCGGGGCGGGGGTGAGCAGTTCTTC
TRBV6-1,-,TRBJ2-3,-,CASSVGDWGPDTQYF,TGTGCCAGCAGTGTGGGCGATTGGGGCCCTGATACGCAGTATTTT
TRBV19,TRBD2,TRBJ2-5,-,CASSTVAGARQETQYF,TGTGCCAGTAGTACAGTAGCGGGAGCGCGGCAGGAGACCCAGTACTTC
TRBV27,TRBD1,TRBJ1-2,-,CASSLPGQSNGYTF,TGTGCCAGCAGTTTGCCGGGACAGTCCAATGGCTACACCTTC
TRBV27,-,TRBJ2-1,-,CASGGHIYNEQFF,TGTGCCAGCGGGGGACATATTTACAATGAGCAGTTCTTC
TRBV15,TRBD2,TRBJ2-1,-,CATRPGLAGNEQFF,TGTGCCACCAGGCCGGGACTAGCGGGAAATGAGCAGTTCTTC
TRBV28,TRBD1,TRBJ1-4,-,CASSLWDSFNEKLFF,TGTGCCAGCAGTTTGTGGGACAGCTTTAATGAAAAACTGTTTTTT
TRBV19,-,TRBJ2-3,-,CASSRSTDTQYF,TGTGCCAGTAGTCGTAGCACAGATACGCAGTATTTT
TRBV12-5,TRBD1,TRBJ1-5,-,CASARNTGTGHQPQHF,TGTGCTAGTGCCAGAAACACCGGGACAGGGCATCAGCCCCAGCATTTT
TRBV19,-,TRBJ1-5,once,CASSIVLYGNQPQHF,TGTGCCAGTAGTATAGTTTTATATGGCAATCAGCCCCAGCATTTT
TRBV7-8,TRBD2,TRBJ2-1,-,CASSLDRLVLASYNEQFF,TGTGCCAGCAGCTTAGATAGGTTAGTACTAGCGTCCTACAATGAGCAGTTCTTC
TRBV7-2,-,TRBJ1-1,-,CASSLFRELGNTEAFF,TGTGCCAGCAGCTTATTCCGGGAGCTTGGGAACACTGAAGCTTTCTTT
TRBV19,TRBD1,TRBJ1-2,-,CASMSRTGHYGYTF,TGTGCCAGTATGAGCCGGACAGGGCACTATGGCTACACCTTC
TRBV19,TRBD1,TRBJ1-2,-,CASSRTGGQLYGYTF,TGTGCCAGTAGTAGGACAGGGGGGCAACTCTATGGCTACACCTTC
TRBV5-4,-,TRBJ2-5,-,CASSLWSGGETQYF,TGTGCCAGCAGCTTGTGGTCAGGAGGAGAGACCCAGTACTTC
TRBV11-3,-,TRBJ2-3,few,CASSPYSSTDTQYF,TGTGCCAGCAGCCCCTATAGCAGCACAGATACGCAGTATTTT
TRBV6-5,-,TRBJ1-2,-,CASYGARRGYTF,TGTGCCAGCTATGGGGCACGTCGAGGCTACACCTTC
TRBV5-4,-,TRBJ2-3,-,CASSLATVTDTQYF,TGTGCCAGCAGCTTGGCCACAGTAACAGATACGCAGTATTTT
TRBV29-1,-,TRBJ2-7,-,CSVEDLGEQYF,TGCAGCGTTGAAGATCTAGGCGAGCAGTACTTC
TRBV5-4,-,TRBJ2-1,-,CASSLDIILNEQFF,TGTGCCAGCAGCCTGGACATTATCCTCAATGAGCAGTTCTTC
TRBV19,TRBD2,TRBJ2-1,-,CASSTLGGTSGLYNEQFF,TGTGCCAGTAGTACCCTAGGCGGGACTAGCGGGCTCTACAATGAGCAGTTCTTC
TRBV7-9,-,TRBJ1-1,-,CASWGVGTEAFF,TGTGCCAGCTGGGGCGTCGGCACTGAAGCTTTCTTT
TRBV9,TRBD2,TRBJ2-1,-,CASSAGLAGGYNEQFF,TGTGCCAGCAGCGCGGGGTTGGCGGGAGGGTACAATGAGCAGTTCTTC
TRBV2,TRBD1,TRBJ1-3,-,CASRGTGDGNTIYF,TGTGCCAGCAGGGGGACAGGGGATGGAAACACCATATATTTT
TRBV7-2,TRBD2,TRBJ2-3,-,CASSLFMLAGGTDTQYF,TGTGCCAGCAGCTTATTTATGCTAGCGGGAGGCACAGATACGCAGTATTTT
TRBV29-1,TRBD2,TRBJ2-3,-,CSVPLAGGTDTQYF,TGCAGCGTCCCACTAGCGGGAGGCACAGATACGCAGTATTTT
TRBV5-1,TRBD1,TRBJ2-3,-,CASSLAGQYTDTQYF,TGCGCCAGCAGCTTGGCGGGACAGTACACAGATACGCAGTATTTT
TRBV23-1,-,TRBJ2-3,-,CASSHRGNDTDTQYF,TGCGCCAGCAGTCACAGGGGTAACGACACAGATACGCAGTATTTT
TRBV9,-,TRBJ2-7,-,CASSPGWGIDYEQYF,TGTGCCAGCAGCCCAGGGTGGGGAATCGACTACGAGCAGTACTTC
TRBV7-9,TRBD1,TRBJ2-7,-,CASSLSTRGSYEQYF,TGTGCCAGCAGCTTATCCACCAGGGGGTCCTACGAGCAGTACTTC
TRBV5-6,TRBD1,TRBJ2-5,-,CASSSTGDGTEVETQYF,TGTGCCAGCAGCTCGACAGGGGATGGAACGGAGGTAGAGACCCAGTACTTC
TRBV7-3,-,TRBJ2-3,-,CASSFYSTDTQYF,TGTGCCAGCAGCTTCTATAGCACAGATACGCAGTATTTT
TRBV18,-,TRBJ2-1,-,CASSPPNQYNEQFF,TGTGCCAGCTCACCACCAAACCAGTACAATGAGCAGTTCTTC
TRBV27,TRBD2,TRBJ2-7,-,CASSLAGGHSYEQYF,TGTGCCAGCAGTTTAGCGGGAGGTCACTCCTACGAGCAGTACTTC
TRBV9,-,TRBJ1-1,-,CASSHGSTEAFF,TGTGCCAGCAGCCACGGTAGTACTGAAGCTTTCTTT
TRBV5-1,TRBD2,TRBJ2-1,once,CASSLGLAGGHYNEQFF,TGCGCCAGCAGCTTGGGACTAGCGGGAGGCCACTACAATGAGCAGTTCTTC
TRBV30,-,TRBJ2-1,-,CAWSAFEQFF,TGTGCCTGGAGTGCCTTTGAGCAGTTCTTC
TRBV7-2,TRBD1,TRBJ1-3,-,CASSFRGTGFFNTIYF,TGTGCCAGCAGCTTCCGGGGGACAGGGTTTTTCAACACCATATATTTT
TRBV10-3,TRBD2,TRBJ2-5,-,CAISGSGRLTKTQYF,TGTGCCATCAGTGGTAGCGGGAGGCTAACAAAGACCCAGTACTTC
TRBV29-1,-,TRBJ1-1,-,CSVEVGGSQGTEAFF,TGCAGCGTTGAAGTGGGGGGGTCGCAAGGCACTGAAGCTTTCTTT
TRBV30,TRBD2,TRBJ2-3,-,CAWSVAGDSTDTQYF,TGTGCCTGGAGTGTAGCGGGAGATAGCACAGATACGCAGTATTTT
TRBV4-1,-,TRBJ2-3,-,CASSHIAGTDTQYF,TGCGCCAGCAGCCACATCGCGGGCACAGATACGCAGTATTTT
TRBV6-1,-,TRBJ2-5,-,CASSEGPETQYF,TGTGCCAGCAGTGAAGGGCCAGAGACCCAGTACTTC
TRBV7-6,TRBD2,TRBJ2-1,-,CASSLLSLAGANEQFF,TGTGCCAGCAGCTTATTGTCACTAGCGGGAGCGAATGAGCAGTTCTTC
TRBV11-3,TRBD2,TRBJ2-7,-,CASSLAGREGPEQYF,TGTGCCAGCAGCTTAGCAGGGCGGGAGGGCCCCGAGCAGTACTTC
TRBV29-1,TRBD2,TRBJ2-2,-,CSVDPRISGRGYTGELFF,TGCAGCGTTGATCCCCGTATTAGCGGGAGGGGGTACACCGGGGAGCTGTTTTTT